These 25 T cell receptor beta chains share one sample of origin, sequenced in a study of spatial heterogeneity in lung cancer. Their specific antigens are unknown. Time point meaning: sample taken at primary tumor resection. Study results and caveats: Counts of expanded intratumoral alpha and beta TCRs tracked tumor mutation counts.

TCRdb re-derived calls from the 5' RACE reads in MiXCR, one entry per CDR3 protein. Among 16,000 or so distinct CDR3 sequences, 6.8% were seen once, and the ten largest hold 15% to 20%. The sequenced sample was lung tumor tissue, obtained at surgery. Receptor source: a female donor with early-stage non-small cell lung cancer.

The table lists this clonotype with many counts. V gene TRBV23-1 combines with J gene TRBJ2-7; no clear D gene. TRBV23-1 is an ORF; its function is uncertain. Trimming stripped 7 bases from V and 9 bases from J, with 25 bases between. CDR3 length: 15 amino acids. The CDR3 DNA is TGCGCCAGCACCCTTGAGAGGCGCCTCGTTGTGCGGCAGTACTTC. Translated: CASTLERRLVVRQYF.

There are many counts of this clonotype. V and J are TRBV30 and TRBJ1-1; no clear D gene. The CDR3 is 13 amino acids. Trimming shortened V by 4 bases and J by 1 base, and 10 bases separated the two germline ends. Germline V CDR1 and CDR2: GTSNPN, SVGIG (reference sequence). In DNA, the CDR3 is TGTGCCTGGACTATGGACGGGAACACTGAAGCTTTCTTT. Its protein is CAWTMDGNTEAFF.

This clonotype showed up many times. V gene TRBV5-4 combines with J gene TRBJ2-1; 10 bases agree with TRBD2. The CDR3 covers 15 residues. Germline V gene sequence: CDR1 SGHNT, CDR2 YYREEE (reference sequence). V lost 8 bases to trimming and J lost 1 base; unmatched junction nucleotides: 6. The chain's CDR3 is CASQKRGGSYNEQFF. DNA of the CDR3: TGTGCCAGTCAAAAGCGGGGGGGGTCCTACAATGAGCAGTTCTTC.

This clonotype has a count of ten or more. DNA of the CDR3: TGTGCCAGCAGCGCGGAAGGGTTTGGCTACACCTTC. Protein sequence: CASSAEGFGYTF. The J gene is TRBJ1-2, the V gene TRBV2; unclear D gene. The V end lost 6 bases, the J end lost 7 bases, and 12 bases lay between the germline ends. Per the germline V gene, CDR1 is SNHLY and CDR2 is FYNNEI. The CDR3 is 12 residues long.

This clonotype is classed as medium-sized. The V gene is TRBV6-6, the J gene TRBJ2-7; 8 bases are shared with TRBD1. Germline assignment: CDR1 MNHNY and CDR2 SVGAGI (reference sequence). The CDR3 spans 15 residues. Trimming took 6 bases from V and 6 from J; bases not matched to a gene: 13. CDR3 protein: CASRSGGQGLLEQYF. The CDR3 DNA reads as TGTGCCAGCAGGTCCGGAGGACAGGGCCTTCTCGAGCAGTACTTC.

Ten or more counts support this clonotype. The gene calls are TRBV5-1 and TRBJ2-2; D ambiguous. Germline CDR1 is SGHRS and CDR2 is YFSETQ. V was cut by 4 bases and J by 1 base, with 14 bases left in between. CDR3 length: 16 residues. The CDR3 sequence is CASSANPTKNTGELFF. The DNA of the CDR3 is TGCGCCAGCAGCGCCAATCCTACTAAGAACACCGGGGAGCTGTTTTTT.

This clonotype was seen many times. The CDR3 DNA reads as TGCGCCAGCAGCTTGCAAGACACTGAAGCTTTCTTT. It yields the protein CASSLQDTEAFF. This chain joins TRBV5-1 and TRBJ1-1; no clear D. In germline, CDR1 is SGHRS, CDR2 YFSETQ. The CDR3 totals 12 residues. The V end was cut by 1 base, the J end by 3 bases, with 4 bases between.

This clonotype came up many times. The chain links TRBV28 to TRBJ2-4, with D perhaps matching TRBD1 (6 bases). The germline gives CDR1 MDHEN, CDR2 SYDVKM. The CDR3 totals 13 residues. V was trimmed by 6 bases and J by 7 bases, leaving 13 bases between them. This CDR3 reads CASSRQGTNIQYF. The DNA of the CDR3 is TGTGCCAGCAGCCGCCAGGGGACCAACATTCAGTACTTC.

This clonotype was recorded many times. The chain uses TRBV7-9 and TRBJ2-1, with 9 positions matching TRBD1. Germline V gene lookup returns CDR1 SEHNR and CDR2 FQNEAQ (reference sequence). CDR3 length: 18 amino acids. V trimming: 4 bases; J trimming: 4 bases; junction bases outside the gene matches: 14. In DNA, the CDR3 is TGTGCCAGCAGCTCCCCCCCATCGGACAGGGGAAAATACAATGAGCAGTTCTTC. Amino acid sequence: CASSSPPSDRGKYNEQFF. Together with reference TRBV7-9 and TRBJ2-1, the CDR3 gives the full variable domain: DTGVSQNPRHKITKRGQNVTFRCDPISEHNRLYWYRQTLGQGPEFLTYFQNEAQLEKSRLLSDRFSAERPKGSFSTLEIQRTEQGDSAMYLCASSSPPSDRGKYNEQFFGPGTRLTVL.

At least ten counts were recorded for this clonotype. The chain recombines TRBV20-1 with TRBJ2-3, with 8 bases that match TRBD2. Germline V gene lookup returns CDR1 DFQATT and CDR2 SNEGSKA (reference sequence). CDR3 size: 15 residues. V lost 3 bases to trimming and J lost 2 bases; unmatched junction nucleotides: 7. In DNA, the CDR3 is TGCAGTGCTAGCAGAGCGGGGGACGACACAGATACGCAGTATTTT. Its protein product is CSASRAGDDTDTQYF.

Ten or more counts support this clonotype. The chain combines TRBV7-2 with TRBJ2-5; D may be TRBD1 (5 bases). The CDR3 spans 14 residues. Germline V gene sequence: CDR1 SGHTA, CDR2 FQGNSA. V dropped 6 bases and J dropped 3 bases, with 14 bases sitting between them. The chain's CDR3 is CASSAGMREETQYF. CDR3 coding DNA: TGTGCCAGCAGTGCAGGGATGCGCGAAGAGACCCAGTACTTC.

This clonotype was counted many times. This chain connects TRBV5-1 to TRBJ2-5, with 7 positions matching TRBD1. V trimming: 7 bases; J trimming: 1 base; junction bases outside the gene matches: 4. The CDR3 covers 13 residues. CDR1 SGHRS and CDR2 YFSETQ come from the germline V gene. The CDR3 nucleotides read TGCGCCAGCTCCGGGACAGCCCAAGAGACCCAGTACTTC. Translated, it gives CASSGTAQETQYF.

This clonotype occurred many times. V gene TRBV28 combines with J gene TRBJ2-7; D is uncertain. Trimming removed 2 bases from V and 4 bases from J, with 6 bases in between. The germline V gene has CDR1 MDHEN and CDR2 SYDVKM. The CDR3 contains 12 residues. The CDR3 sequence is CASSLVGYEQYF. In nucleotides, the CDR3 is TGTGCCAGCAGTTTAGTCGGGTACGAGCAGTACTTC.

This clonotype was observed a few times. This chain connects TRBV7-8 to TRBJ2-7; 9 positions match TRBD1. Germline V gene lookup returns CDR1 SGHVS and CDR2 FQNEAQ. V gave up 4 bases and J gave up 9 bases; unmatched junction bases: 10. The CDR3 runs to 14 residues. CDR3 protein: CASSSGQGGSVQYF. DNA for the CDR3: TGTGCCAGCAGCTCGGGACAGGGCGGTTCTGTGCAGTACTTC.

This clonotype was recorded at least ten times. J is TRBJ1-1 and V is TRBV29-1, with D perhaps TRBD1 (5 bases). The V gene lost 3 bases and the J gene lost 3 bases, with 11 bases spanning the gap. The CDR3 runs 13 residues. Germline-derived CDR1 and CDR2 are SQVTM and ANQGSEA. The CDR3 DNA is TGCAGCGTTGATCAGGGTTGGGACACTGAAGCTTTCTTT. Translating it yields CSVDQGWDTEAFF.

This clonotype showed up just a few times. V gene TRBV15 combines with J gene TRBJ2-5; 9 bases map to TRBD2. Trimming removed 0 bases from V and 6 bases from J; junction bases left unmatched: 14. Germline V CDR1 and CDR2: LNHNV, YYDKDF (reference sequence). The CDR3 runs 18 residues. CDR3 loop: CATSRDPRSAGGDKTQYF. In nucleotides, the CDR3 is TGTGCCACCAGCAGAGACCCACGATCAGCGGGGGGCGATAAGACCCAGTACTTC.

This clonotype appeared a few times. The chain is built from TRBV29-1 and TRBJ2-7; no clear D gene. CDR3 length: 15 amino acids. CDR1 SQVTM and CDR2 ANQGSEA come from the germline V gene. V gave up 4 bases and J gave up 1 base, with 17 bases separating them. The CDR3 loop reads CSVGSHYKESYEQYF. The CDR3, as DNA: TGCAGCGTTGGATCCCACTACAAAGAATCCTACGAGCAGTACTTC.

This clonotype was seen ten or more times. The CDR3 protein is CSASEDGRVGEQYF. The CDR3 DNA is TGCAGTGCTAGCGAGGATGGCAGGGTGGGCGAGCAGTACTTC. This chain connects TRBV20-1 to TRBJ2-7, with D maybe TRBD1 (5 bases). Germline CDR1 reads DFQATT; CDR2 reads SNEGSKA (reference sequence). Trimming cost V 3 bases and J 6 bases, with 18 bases left between them. The CDR3 length is 14 residues.

This clonotype was detected many times. V usage is TRBV20-1 and J usage is TRBJ1-2; 9 bases line up with TRBD1. Germline V lookup: CDR1 DFQATT, CDR2 SNEGSKA (reference sequence). Losses at the gene ends were 5 bases for V and 2 bases for J; bases not matched to a gene: 3. This CDR3 has 13 amino acids. The CDR3 reads CSAGGQGNYGYTF. DNA of the CDR3: TGCAGTGCTGGAGGACAGGGGAACTATGGCTACACCTTC.

This clonotype is categorized as medium-sized. J is TRBJ2-3 and V is TRBV28, with D perhaps being TRBD1 or TRBD2 (5 bases each). V lost 6 bases, J lost 3 bases, and 22 bases lay in between. The CDR3 is made up of 17 amino acids. Germline V CDR1 and CDR2: MDHEN, SYDVKM. The CDR3 DNA reads as TGTGCCAGCAGCGGACTCCCCGCCAGGGCTGGGACAGATACGCAGTATTTT. Translated, it gives CASSGLPARAGTDTQYF.

This clonotype was recorded at least ten times. V and J are TRBV20-1 and TRBJ1-1; D possibly corresponds to TRBD1 (5 bases). The V gene lost 3 bases and the J gene lost 6 bases, with 17 bases spanning the gap. Germline assignment: CDR1 DFQATT and CDR2 SNEGSKA (reference sequence). There are 14 residues in the CDR3. CDR3 sequence: CSASKQGRTAEAFF. In DNA form, the CDR3 reads TGCAGTGCTAGTAAGCAGGGTAGAACCGCTGAAGCTTTCTTT.

The sample holds many counts of this clonotype. This chain uses TRBV12-3 or TRBV12-4 with TRBJ2-3, with TRBD2 matching over 9 bases. This CDR3 comprises 15 residues. V gave up 3 bases and J gave up 4 bases; unmatched junction bases: 5. CDR3 in amino acids: CASSLSSGGADTQYF. CDR3 DNA: TGTGCCAGCAGTTTGAGTAGCGGGGGAGCAGATACGCAGTATTTT.

This clonotype has only a few counts. J is TRBJ1-2 and V is TRBV6-5; the match to TRBD1 covers 9 bases. Germline V lookup: CDR1 MNHEY, CDR2 SVGAGI. CDR3 length: 13 residues. The V and J ends lost 6 bases and 4 bases, in that order; junction bases with no gene match: 3. CDR3 DNA sequence: TGTGCCAGCAGGGGACAGGGTCCCTATGGCTACACCTTC. Encoded protein: CASRGQGPYGYTF.

This clonotype was counted ten times or more. The chain uses TRBV20-1 and TRBJ2-5; 7 bases fit TRBD2. The J segment lost 2 bases and the V segment lost 4 bases, leaving 7 bases of the junction unmatched. The germline V gene encodes CDR1 DFQATT and CDR2 SNEGSKA (reference sequence). This CDR3 comprises 14 residues. For the CDR3, the DNA is TGCAGTGCTAAAGCGGGGTTAGGTCAAGAGACCCAGTACTTC. Its protein is CSAKAGLGQETQYF.

This clonotype was seen many times. This chain uses TRBV5-1 with TRBJ1-4; D might be TRBD1 (6 bases). This CDR3 region has 19 residues. Trimming left V 5 bases short and J 7 bases short, with 30 bases between. Germline-derived CDR1 and CDR2 are SGHRS and YFSETQ. The CDR3 DNA reads TGCGCCAGCAGTTATGTCCCCCCGACAGGCGGGATGAGTTTTGAAAAACTGTTTTTT. Protein product: CASSYVPPTGGMSFEKLFF. Using reference TRBV5-1 and TRBJ1-4 for the parts outside the CDR3, the full variable domain is KAGVTQTPRYLIKTRGQQVTLSCSPISGHRSVSWYQQTPGQGLQFLFEYFSETQRNKGNFPGRFSGRQFSNSRSEMNVSTLELGDSALYLCASSYVPPTGGMSFEKLFFGSGTQLSVL.